Listed below are T cell receptor beta chains from one sample, sequenced in a study of beta chain features in type 1 diabetes. TCRdb's copy holds only in-frame clones and misses some; the assay was immunoSEQ multiplex PCR. Altogether under 900,000 clones are present, roughly 15% being singletons, with the ten largest covering 0.023%. The sample comprised naive CD4+ T cells from blood. These receptor sequences come from a woman under 30 in good health. CDR3s leave out the opening cysteine and the closing phenylalanine or tryptophan. Fields, in order: V gene, CDR3 length, CDR3 protein.

TRBV19 | 12 | ASSNDRGYNEQF
TRBV6-6 | 11 | ASSGQTNTEAF
TRBV7-2 | 12 | ASSQQDSNQPQH
TRBV5-1 | 14 | ASSLRQVSGANVLT
TRBV9 | 15 | ASSSAGLAGEVGELF
TRBV5-6 | 14 | ASSFRGISGPYEQY
TRBV5-1 | 12 | ASSSRTGLDEQY
TRBV2 | 12 | ASSDRTLNQPQH
TRBV15 | 11 | ATSRDLGGTAF
TRBV4-3 | 15 | ASSQEIPAMGTGELF
TRBV5-4 | 12 | ASSSRQKGETQY
TRBV28 | 10 | ASSLVGAEAF
TRBV7-6 | 10 | ASSLNQETQY
TRBV7-2 | 11 | ASSFGPGETQY
TRBV10-3 | 16 | AISGMGLAVSGANVLT
TRBV10-2 | 12 | ASSEIAGYNEQF
TRBV5-1 | 16 | ASSGASGTSARTDTQY
TRBV4-1 | 12 | ASSQDRGRNTIY
TRBV7-2 | 13 | ASSLVAGGSYEQY
TRBV5-1 | 16 | ASSLVVRAGGSQETQY
TRBV20-1 | 7 | SARGEAF
TRBV7-2 | 14 | ASSLYSGRGTDTQY
TRBV28 | 9 | ASSYPGAQY
TRBV9 | 9 | ASSPESPQY
TRBV5-1 | 12 | ASSLFAGANEQF
TRBV19 | 10 | ASSIDEETQY